Shown below are 25 T cell receptor beta chains from a single sample sequenced in a study of cytomegalovirus exposure and HLA in healthy donors. The PCR ran on 60 Vbeta and 13 Jbeta primers. Profiled with immunoSEQ multiplex PCR; TCRdb holds only in-frame clones, not every one. The data contain about 150,000 clones, approximately 80% of them singletons. Sequencing input: PBMCs. These receptors originate from a woman aged 40 to 50 in good health and CMV-seronegative.

This clone was detected a few times. This chain uses TRBV7-2 with TRBJ2-2, with a possible D match to TRBD2 (7 bases). Germline CDR1 and CDR2: SGHTA and FQGNSA. The length of the CDR3 is 15 residues. Trimming removed 1 base at V and 6 bases at J, with 12 bases between. The CDR3 coding sequence is TGTGCCAGCAGCTTAGTGGGGGGGCCAGCCGGGGAGCTGTTTTTT. Its protein is CASSLVGGPAGELFF. Full variable domain (rest looked up from reference TRBV7-2 and TRBJ2-2): GAGVSQSPSNKVTEKGKDVELRCDPISGHTALYWYRQSLGQGLEFLIYFQGNSAPDKSGLPSDRFSAERTGGSVSTLTIQRTQQEDSAVYLCASSLVGGPAGELFFGEGSRLTVL.

V usage is TRBV15 and J usage is TRBJ2-7; D is unclear. V lost 0 bases and J 1 base, leaving 4 bases between the germline ends. The CDR3 is made up of 13 amino acids. The germline V gene encodes CDR1 LNHNV and CDR2 YYDKDF (reference sequence). The CDR3 DNA reads TGTGCCACCAGCAGAGATATGTCCTACGAGCAGTACTTC. Protein: CATSRDMSYEQYF.

V gene TRBV7-8 combines with J gene TRBJ2-3; D gene unclear. Germline loops: CDR1 SGHVS, CDR2 FQNEAQ. V lost 4 bases and J lost 4, with 15 bases in between. The length of the CDR3 is 15 residues. Here the CDR3 reads CASSSVSSVADTQYF. The CDR3 DNA sequence: TGTGCCAGCAGCTCCGTCTCATCGGTCGCAGATACGCAGTATTTT.

The chain links TRBV7-9 to TRBJ2-1; 10 bases are a match to TRBD2. Trimming took 0 bases from V and 8 from J; bases not matched to a gene: 4. The CDR3 consists of 15 residues. Germline assignment: CDR1 SEHNR and CDR2 FQNEAQ (reference sequence). DNA of the CDR3: TGTGCCAGCAGCTTAGCCCAGCGGGGGGGCTATGAGCAGTTCTTC. This sequence encodes CASSLAQRGGYEQFF.

V and J are TRBV7-9 and TRBJ2-2; possibly TRBD2 for D (7 bases). Germline V gene data show CDR1 as SEHNR and CDR2 as FQNEAQ (reference sequence). V was cut by 4 bases and J by 3 bases, with 12 bases left in between. The CDR3 spans 15 residues. The CDR3 DNA reads as TGTGCCAGCAGCTCTCGGGGGGCCGACACCGGGGAGCTGTTTTTT. Its protein is CASSSRGADTGELFF.

The CDR3 nucleotides are TGTGCCAGCAGAAAAGGGGTGAACACCGGGGAGCTGTTTTTT. It encodes CASRKGVNTGELFF. This sequence joins TRBV28 and TRBJ2-2; TRBD1 might be the D (5 bases). Trimming stripped 6 bases from V and 1 base from J, with 9 bases between. CDR1 is MDHEN and CDR2 is SYDVKM in the germline V gene. The CDR3 is 14 amino acids.

The rearrangement uses TRBV4-1 and TRBJ2-7; 8 nucleotides align to TRBD2. The V gene end was trimmed by 3 bases and the J gene end by 0 bases; junction bases not matched to a gene: 4. The CDR3 contains 15 residues. In germline, CDR1 is MGHRA, CDR2 YSYEKL. The DNA of the CDR3 is TGCGCCAGCAGCCATACTAGCGGAAACTCCTACGAGCAGTACTTC. Protein product: CASSHTSGNSYEQYF.

This clone was picked up one time. This chain uses TRBV5-1 with TRBJ1-6; TRBD1 is a possible D gene (6 bases). Germline loops: CDR1 SGHRS, CDR2 YFSETQ. This CDR3 has 13 amino acids. V shed 4 bases and J shed 6 bases, with 8 bases lying between them. CDR3 DNA sequence: TGCGCCAGCAGCGCGGACAGTAATTCACCCCTCCACTTT. Translating gives CASSADSNSPLHF.

This clone is a singleton in its sample. V is TRBV7-3 and J is TRBJ2-7, with 9 positions matching TRBD2. The V gene's germline CDR1 is SGHTA and CDR2 FQGTGA. The CDR3 has 17 residues. J lost 3 bases, V lost 2 bases, and 11 bases had no gene match. The CDR3 DNA follows: TGTGCCAGCAGCTTAGGAGGTCTTCTAGCGGGACTCTACGAGCAGTACTTC. Translating gives CASSLGGLLAGLYEQYF.

Notes on this clone: A read error may produce the germline difference seen at one junction end. The chain is built from TRBV4-2 and TRBJ2-6; weak D call: TRBD1 (5 bases). CDR3 length: 16 amino acids. Germline loops: CDR1 LGHNA, CDR2 YNFKEQ. In DNA, the CDR3 is TGTGCCAGCAGCCAACAATCTGGGGTTGGGGCCAACGGCCTGACTTTC. It encodes CASSQQSGVGANGLTF.

The chain joins TRBV2 to TRBJ2-1; weak D call: TRBD2 (5 bases). The V and J ends lost 6 bases and 8 bases respectively, with 17 bases between them. CDR3 length: 14 residues. From germline, CDR1 is SNHLY and CDR2 FYNNEI. The CDR3 nucleotides read TGTGCCAGCAGCACGACTACTTTCTTCGATGAGCAGTTCTTC. This codes for CASSTTTFFDEQFF.

The rearrangement joins TRBV28 to TRBJ2-7; TRBD2 aligns across 8 bases. With V trimmed by 3 bases and J by 2 bases, 3 bases remained unmatched. This CDR3 is built from 14 residues. The germline V gene encodes CDR1 MDHEN and CDR2 SYDVKM. The CDR3 nucleotides are TGTGCCAGCAGTTTGTTCGGGGGGGCCTACGAGCAGTACTTC. Its translation: CASSLFGGAYEQYF.

The chain recombines TRBV4-2 with TRBJ2-1; a weak D match, TRBD2 (7 bases). This CDR3 contains 19 residues. V lost 0 bases to trimming and J lost 6 bases, with 24 bases between them. CDR1 is LGHNA and CDR2 is YNFKEQ in the germline V gene. CDR3 sequence reads: CASSQDFGSGGGVTNEQFF. The DNA for the CDR3 is TGTGCCAGCAGCCAAGATTTCGGTAGCGGAGGGGGGGTTACCAATGAGCAGTTCTTC.

The chain recombines TRBV6-1 with TRBJ2-7; TRBD1 aligns across 10 bases. This CDR3 comprises 14 residues. Germline CDR1 and CDR2: MNHNS and SASEGT. The V and J ends lost 4 bases and 7 bases, in that order; junction bases with no gene match: 7. The CDR3 DNA sequence: TGTGCCAGCAGTGTCCGGGACAGGGGTAGGGAGCAGTACTTC. This translates into CASSVRDRGREQYF.

V gene TRBV19 combines with J gene TRBJ1-2, with TRBD1 identical over 7 bases. The CDR3 sequence is 11 residues long. V lost 5 bases, J lost 7 bases, and 1 base stayed unmatched. The germline V gene encodes CDR1 LNHDA and CDR2 SQIVND (reference sequence). Here the CDR3 reads CASSWTGGYTF. The CDR3 nucleotides are TGTGCCAGTAGTTGGACAGGTGGCTACACCTTC. Supplemented by reference TRBV19 and TRBJ1-2, the full variable domain reads DGGITQSPKYLFRKEGQNVTLSCEQNLNHDAMYWYRQDPGQGLRLIYYSQIVNDFQKGDIAEGYSVSREKKESFPLTVTSAQKNPTAFYLCASSWTGGYTFGSGTRLTVV.

CDR3 coding DNA: TGTGCCAGCAGCTCAGGGCGGGGGAACACTGAAGCTTTCTTT. It encodes CASSSGRGNTEAFF. V usage is TRBV11-3 and J usage is TRBJ1-1; tentative D call: TRBD1 (5 bases). The CDR3 runs to 14 residues. Germline V gene lookup returns CDR1 SGHNT and CDR2 YENEEA. V lost 4 bases, J lost 1 base, and 10 bases lay in between.

The rearrangement joins TRBV7-3 to TRBJ1-2; TRBD1 matches at 7 bases. V lost 5 bases to trimming and J lost 0 bases; unmatched junction nucleotides: 3. Germline V gene sequence: CDR1 SGHTA, CDR2 FQGTGA. The CDR3 totals 14 residues. The CDR3 protein is CASSPQGANYGYTF. CDR3 DNA: TGTGCCAGCAGCCCCCAGGGGGCTAACTATGGCTACACCTTC.

The gene calls are TRBV27 and TRBJ2-1, with 10 bases identical to TRBD1. This CDR3 spans 14 amino acids. Germline V gives CDR1 MNHEY, CDR2 SMNVEV (reference sequence). The V segment lost 6 bases and the J segment 7 bases; nucleotides outside the gene matches: 6. The CDR3 bases are TGTGCCAGCAGACCGACAGGGGGCGGGAATGAGCAGTTCTTC. Translated: CASRPTGGGNEQFF.

The chain joins TRBV7-2 to TRBJ2-2, with unresolved D. Germline assignment: CDR1 SGHTA and CDR2 FQGNSA. This CDR3 has 12 residues. The ends were cut back, 1 base at V and 7 bases at J, with 4 bases in the middle. CDR3 amino acids: CASSLVVGELFF. The CDR3 DNA follows: TGTGCCAGCAGCTTAGTAGTCGGGGAGCTGTTTTTT.

V gene TRBV18 combines with J gene TRBJ1-6; no reliable D call. V was shortened by 6 bases and J by 13 bases, with 16 bases between the two germline ends. Looked up from germline, CDR1 is KGHSH and CDR2 is LQKENI. The CDR3 sequence is 13 residues long. DNA of the CDR3: TGTGCCAGCTCCCCCTTTTTAGATGAGCCCCTCCACTTT. Translation: CASSPFLDEPLHF.

This rearrangement joins TRBV9 to TRBJ2-1; 11 bases match TRBD2. This CDR3 has 16 amino acids. Trimming at V came to 4 bases and at J to 4 bases, leaving 7 bases not matched to a gene. In germline, CDR1 is SGDLS, CDR2 YYNGEE. Written as DNA, the CDR3 is TGTGCCAGCAGCCCCCAACTAGCGGGAGAGTACAATGAGCAGTTCTTC. Its protein is CASSPQLAGEYNEQFF.

The chain is built from TRBV7-2 and TRBJ1-1; D gene unclear. The germline V gene has CDR1 SGHTA and CDR2 FQGNSA. The CDR3 loop spans 13 amino acids. V was cut by 1 base and J by 1 base, with 4 bases left in between. Here the CDR3 DNA reads TGTGCCAGCAGCTTAGGGAGGAACACTGAAGCTTTCTTT. This codes for CASSLGRNTEAFF.

This clone was seen only once. The gene calls are TRBV7-9 and TRBJ2-5; 9 nucleotides match TRBD1. The J segment lost 7 bases and the V segment lost 6 bases, leaving 15 bases of the junction unmatched. The CDR3 has 16 amino acids. The germline V gene has CDR1 SEHNR and CDR2 FQNEAQ (reference sequence). DNA of the CDR3: TGTGCCAGCAGATCGCCTTTGGGACAGGGAGAGGTGACCCAGTACTTC. This encodes CASRSPLGQGEVTQYF. Complete variable domain (other parts from reference TRBV7-9 and TRBJ2-5): DTGVSQNPRHKITKRGQNVTFRCDPISEHNRLYWYRQTLGQGPEFLTYFQNEAQLEKSRLLSDRFSAERPKGSFSTLEIQRTEQGDSAMYLCASRSPLGQGEVTQYFGPGTRLLVL.

The rearrangement uses TRBV27 and TRBJ2-3, with 10 bases fitting TRBD2. The CDR3 is 13 amino acids. Trimming at V came to 4 bases and at J to 5 bases, leaving 0 bases not matched to a gene. Germline CDR1 reads MNHEY; CDR2 reads SMNVEV (reference sequence). In nucleotides, the CDR3 is TGTGCCAGCAGTTGGACTAGCGGAGATACGCAGTATTTT. It codes for CASSWTSGDTQYF.

This chain connects TRBV5-1 to TRBJ1-3; weak D call: TRBD1 (5 bases). This CDR3 is built from 16 residues. Germline CDR1 and CDR2: SGHRS and YFSETQ. With 4 bases removed from V and 4 bases from J, the gap between germline ends came to 18 bases. The CDR3 sequence is CASSLGSGARGNTIYF. The CDR3 nucleotides read TGCGCCAGCAGCCTGGGGAGTGGGGCAAGAGGAAACACCATATATTTT. The full variable domain, in which reference TRBV5-1 and TRBJ1-3 provide the parts outside the CDR3, is KAGVTQTPRYLIKTRGQQVTLSCSPISGHRSVSWYQQTPGQGLQFLFEYFSETQRNKGNFPGRFSGRQFSNSRSEMNVSTLELGDSALYLCASSLGSGARGNTIYFGEGSWLTVV.